The 15 T cell receptor beta chains presented below share a single source sample, sequenced in a study of T cells of healthy individuals (dated by TCRdb to between 2017 and 2018). Libraries were constructed by 5' RACE. These reads were obtained on an Illumina MiSeq. The public reads were run again by TCRdb, first through fastp at Q25 and then through MiXCR, and only productive beta chains were kept. Duplicate CDR3 protein sequences are folded into a single record with the most common DNA and genes. Counted in this sample were more than 85,000 distinct CDR3 sequences; roughly 15% of them appeared once. Around 6.5% of the sample is in the top ten clones. The source of these receptors is a human donor in good health.

V is TRBV6-2 or TRBV6-3 and J is TRBJ2-3, with D unresolved. From germline, CDR1 is MNHEY and CDR2 SVGEGT. The CDR3 has 12 amino acids. The V and J ends lost 2 bases and 4 bases respectively, with 4 bases between them. CDR3 loop: CASSYPPDTQYF. The CDR3, as DNA: TGTGCCAGCAGTTACCCCCCAGATACGCAGTATTTT.

V and J are TRBV19 and TRBJ1-5; D is uncertain. CDR3 length: 14 residues. The ends were cut back, 7 bases at V and 5 bases at J, with 15 bases in the middle. From germline, CDR1 is LNHDA and CDR2 SQIVND (reference sequence). This chain's CDR3 is CASTPQDYYQPQHF. CDR3 nucleotides: TGTGCCAGTACCCCTCAAGATTACTATCAGCCCCAGCATTTT.

V gene TRBV11-2 combines with J gene TRBJ2-2, with D unresolved. The CDR3 spans 17 residues. V shed 0 bases and J shed 4 bases, with 15 bases lying between them. In germline, CDR1 is SGHAT, CDR2 FQNNGV. The CDR3 loop is CASSLDHSEAFTGELFF. As DNA, the CDR3 is TGTGCCAGCAGCTTAGACCATTCCGAGGCGTTCACCGGGGAGCTGTTTTTT.

DNA for the CDR3: TGTGCCAGCAGCACCGGACCGGGCGAGCAGTACTTC. It codes for CASSTGPGEQYF. V gene TRBV5-5 combines with J gene TRBJ2-7, with D unresolved. Per the germline V gene, CDR1 is SGHKS and CDR2 is YYEKEE (reference sequence). Trimming left V 4 bases short and J 6 bases short, with 11 bases between. The CDR3 has 12 amino acids.

This clonotype was counted between two and nine times. This CDR3 fails to terminate in the conserved phenylalanine or tryptophan, so it likely reflects a read error. The chain has TRBV5-5 and TRBJ2-7; D remains unclear. This CDR3 contains 15 residues. The V end lost 0 bases, the J end lost 0 bases, and 10 bases lay between the germline ends. Germline CDR1 is SGHKS and CDR2 is YYEKEE (reference sequence). CDR3 sequence (DNA): TGTGCCAGCAGCTTGGCCGGCCTGAGCTCCTACGAGCAGTACTCC. Its translation: CASSLAGLSSYEQYS.

This clonotype was detected only a few times. V usage is TRBV7-9 and J usage is TRBJ1-2; no firm D call. This CDR3 has 12 amino acids. V gave up 5 bases and J gave up 5 bases, with 9 bases separating them. Per the germline V gene, CDR1 is SEHNR and CDR2 is FQNEAQ (reference sequence). In DNA form, the CDR3 reads TGTGCCAGCAGCCCCTCGGGGTATGGCTACACCTTC. It translates to CASSPSGYGYTF. The whole variable domain, remainder taken from reference TRBV7-9 and TRBJ1-2, is DTGVSQNPRHKITKRGQNVTFRCDPISEHNRLYWYRQTLGQGPEFLTYFQNEAQLEKSRLLSDRFSAERPKGSFSTLEIQRTEQGDSAMYLCASSPSGYGYTFGSGTRLTVV.

The rearrangement joins TRBV20-1 to TRBJ2-1, with 12 bases fitting TRBD2. V dropped 5 bases and J dropped 6; count of bases not matched to a gene: 2. The CDR3 is 13 residues long. The germline V gene encodes CDR1 DFQATT and CDR2 SNEGSKA (reference sequence). The CDR3 sequence is CSARTSGINEQFF. The CDR3 bases are TGCAGTGCTCGGACTAGCGGGATCAATGAGCAGTTCTTC.

This clonotype turned up a few times. The CDR3 coding sequence is TGCGCCAGCAGCCAAGTACGAGTTACTGAGCAGTTCTTC. Translated, it gives CASSQVRVTEQFF. The chain uses TRBV4-3 and TRBJ2-1, with no clear D. This CDR3 spans 13 amino acids. Germline V gene data show CDR1 as LGHNA and CDR2 as YSLEER. V lost 1 base and J lost 9, with 10 bases in between.

CDR3 DNA: TGTGCCAGCAATATAGCGGGGGAGACCGGGGAGCTGTTTTTT. It yields the protein CASNIAGETGELFF. The J gene is TRBJ2-2, the V gene TRBV4-2; TRBD2 agrees at 9 bases. The germline V gene encodes CDR1 LGHNA and CDR2 YNFKEQ. V shed 7 bases, J shed 5 bases, and the junction held 5 bases outside the gene matches. The CDR3 contains 14 residues.

This clonotype was seen only once. The rearrangement uses TRBV5-6 and TRBJ1-4; D possibly corresponds to TRBD1 (5 bases). The V and J ends lost 4 bases and 5 bases respectively, with 15 bases between them. The CDR3 consists of 15 residues. Germline loops: CDR1 SGHDT, CDR2 YYEEEE. The CDR3: CASSAVRGDNEKLFF. CDR3 DNA sequence: TGTGCCAGCAGCGCGGTGCGGGGCGACAATGAAAAACTGTTTTTT. Combining the CDR3 with reference TRBV5-6 and TRBJ1-4 gives the whole variable domain DAGVTQSPTHLIKTRGQQVTLRCSPKSGHDTVSWYQQALGQGPQFIFQYYEEEERQRGNFPDRFSGHQFPNYSSELNVNALLLGDSALYLCASSAVRGDNEKLFFGSGTQLSVL.

This clonotype appeared a few times. The chain has TRBV6-5 and TRBJ1-6; D gene uncertain. Trimming removed 2 bases at V and 4 bases at J, with 6 bases between. The CDR3 length is 14 residues. Germline values: CDR1 MNHEY, CDR2 SVGAGI. CDR3 in amino acids: CASSYVGYNSPLHF. The CDR3 DNA reads as TGTGCCAGCAGTTACGTTGGTTATAATTCACCCCTCCACTTT.

This clonotype was picked up a small number of times. The chain employs TRBV23-1 and TRBJ2-7, with 7 nucleotides matching TRBD2. TRBV23-1 is sorted into the ORF group, with uncertain function. The J segment lost 1 base and the V segment lost 1 base, leaving 10 bases of the junction unmatched. The CDR3 has 17 amino acids. Here the CDR3 reads CASSQFLREGSSYEQYF. The DNA for the CDR3 is TGCGCCAGCAGTCAATTTTTGAGGGAGGGCTCTTCCTACGAGCAGTACTTC.

V is TRBV29-1 and J is TRBJ2-1; unclear D gene. With 4 bases removed from V and 8 bases from J, the gap between germline ends came to 9 bases. Per the germline V gene, CDR1 is SQVTM and CDR2 is ANQGSEA. The CDR3 sequence is 11 residues long. DNA for the CDR3: TGCAGCGTTGGTACTTGGGATGAGCAGTTCTTC. This sequence encodes CSVGTWDEQFF.

This clonotype was seen repeatedly, ten times or more. The rearrangement links TRBV4-1 to TRBJ2-2, with 16 bases identical to TRBD2. The CDR3 contains 18 residues. The J segment lost 10 bases and the V segment lost 0 bases, leaving 8 bases of the junction unmatched. Per germline, CDR1 MGHRA and CDR2 YSYEKL. The CDR3 protein is CASSQEQGLAGGPMELFF. The CDR3 coding sequence is TGCGCCAGCAGCCAAGAGCAGGGACTAGCGGGAGGGCCAATGGAGCTGTTTTTT.

This clonotype came up many times. The genes are TRBV4-3 and TRBJ2-7; possible D gene TRBD1, 6 bases. Trimming cost V 2 bases and J 2 bases, with 13 bases left between them. CDR3 length equals 15 residues. Germline V lookup: CDR1 LGHNA, CDR2 YSLEER. The CDR3 bases are TGCGCCAGCAGCCAAAACCGGGACATCACCTACGAGCAGTACTTC. Translated: CASSQNRDITYEQYF.